The 24 T cell receptor beta chains below all came from one sample that was sequenced in a study of HIV-infected patients and healthy controls. No cell fractionation was done, so the repertoire covers all unsorted peripheral blood T cells. Reverse transcription used around 500 ng RNA and constant-region primers for alpha and beta. Each of the alpha and beta chains got its own library through chain-specific third strand synthesis with indices. TCRdb re-analysed the 5' RACE reads in MiXCR, keeping a single row per CDR3 protein. The repertoire holds under 20,000 distinct CDR3 sequences, with more than 8% as singletons. Specimen: blood. These receptors came from an adult in good health.

By proportion, this clonotype is medium-sized. The rearrangement links TRBV7-2 to TRBJ1-5; D gene unclear. The length of the CDR3 is 14 residues. V lost 1 base to trimming and J lost 2 bases, with 6 bases between them. Germline-derived CDR1 and CDR2 are SGHTA and FQGNSA. Here the CDR3 DNA reads TGTGCCAGCAGCTTAGTTAATGGCAATCAGCCCCAGCATTTT. Translated, it gives CASSLVNGNQPQHF.

In this sample, this clonotype turned up many times. V is TRBV28 and J is TRBJ2-4; TRBD2 might be the D (5 bases). Trimming took 3 bases from V and 3 from J, leaving 18 bases between them. Germline-derived CDR1 and CDR2 are MDHEN and SYDVKM. CDR3 size: 17 residues. The CDR3 region is CASSFHFGVGGKNIQYF. The CDR3 region has the DNA TGTGCCAGCAGTTTTCATTTCGGGGTTGGAGGCAAAAACATTCAGTACTTC.

Ten or more counts support this clonotype. The chain's CDR3 is CASSLGGSYSYEQYF. The CDR3 DNA reads TGCGCCAGCAGCTTGGGGGGGAGTTACTCCTACGAGCAGTACTTC. This chain connects TRBV5-1 to TRBJ2-7; TRBD1 or TRBD2 may be the D gene (5 bases each). Germline V CDR1 and CDR2: SGHRS, YFSETQ. Trimming took off 0 bases at V and 0 bases at J, with 10 bases between the two ends. The CDR3 sequence is 15 residues long.

This clonotype was observed many times. The rearrangement links TRBV20-1 to TRBJ1-1; D is unclear. This CDR3 comprises 13 residues. Per germline, CDR1 DFQATT and CDR2 SNEGSKA (reference sequence). Trimming left V 1 base short and J 5 bases short, with 11 bases between. The CDR3 DNA reads as TGCAGTGCTAGAGGGCGGTTGCGAACTGAAGCTTTCTTT. It encodes CSARGRLRTEAFF.

This clonotype is a singleton in its sample. This chain links TRBV12-3 or TRBV12-4 with TRBJ2-2; D ambiguous. The V end lost 1 base, the J end lost 1 base, and 1 base lay between the germline ends. The CDR3 consists of 13 residues. The CDR3: CASSLGNTGELFF. In DNA, the CDR3 is TGTGCCAGCAGTTTAGGGAACACCGGGGAGCTGTTTTTT.

This clonotype has ten or more counts. The chain joins TRBV28 to TRBJ1-5, with a tentative D call TRBD1 (5 bases). The V gene's germline CDR1 is MDHEN and CDR2 SYDVKM. V lost 6 bases, J lost 5 bases, and 14 bases lay in between. This CDR3 has 14 amino acids. The CDR3: CASSMGGSHQPQHF. CDR3 bases: TGTGCCAGCAGCATGGGGGGTTCACATCAGCCCCAGCATTTT.

There are many counts of this clonotype. This rearrangement joins TRBV5-6 to TRBJ2-3; D is undetermined. CDR1 and CDR2 from the germline V gene are SGHDT and YYEEEE. The V gene lost 5 bases and the J gene lost 0 bases, with 7 bases spanning the gap. The CDR3 runs 13 residues. CDR3 sequence: CASSLGSTDTQYF. CDR3 nucleotides: TGTGCCAGCAGTCTGGGTAGCACAGATACGCAGTATTTT.

This clonotype was seen ten or more times. The chain has TRBV29-1 and TRBJ2-2; D gene unclear. CDR1 is SQVTM and CDR2 is ANQGSEA in the germline V gene. The CDR3 covers 16 residues. V lost 1 base and J 1 base, leaving 13 bases between the germline ends. CDR3 residues: CSVEASRWGNTGELFF. The CDR3 region has the DNA TGCAGCGTTGAAGCTTCCCGGTGGGGGAACACCGGGGAGCTGTTTTTT.

The CDR3 sequence: CASSQTVMTQYF. The DNA of the CDR3 is TGTGCCAGCAGCCAGACAGTGATGACCCAGTACTTC. The chain carries TRBV3-1 and TRBJ2-5; the D gene is possibly TRBD1 (5 bases). Germline V lookup: CDR1 LGHDT, CDR2 YNNKEL (reference sequence). The V gene lost 3 bases and the J gene lost 7 bases, with 9 bases spanning the gap. This CDR3 spans 12 amino acids.

In this sample, this clonotype turned up many times. CDR3 loop: CASRRGMNTEAFF. CDR3 sequence (DNA): TGCGCCAGCAGGAGAGGCATGAACACTGAAGCTTTCTTT. The rearrangement uses TRBV5-1 and TRBJ1-1; D is unresolved. Per germline, CDR1 SGHRS and CDR2 YFSETQ. The CDR3 length is 13 residues. Trimming left V 5 bases short and J 0 bases short, with 8 bases between. The whole variable domain, filled in from reference TRBV5-1 and TRBJ1-1, reads KAGVTQTPRYLIKTRGQQVTLSCSPISGHRSVSWYQQTPGQGLQFLFEYFSETQRNKGNFPGRFSGRQFSNSRSEMNVSTLELGDSALYLCASRRGMNTEAFFGQGTRLTVV.

This clonotype was found many times. The chain uses TRBV29-1 and TRBJ2-7; 10 bases line up with TRBD1. Germline CDR1 is SQVTM and CDR2 is ANQGSEA. The CDR3 spans 15 residues. Losses at the gene ends were 4 bases for V and 0 bases for J; bases not matched to a gene: 6. The CDR3, as DNA: TGCAGCGTTGTTTTCGGGACAGGGGCCTCCTACGAGCAGTACTTC. Translation: CSVVFGTGASYEQYF.

About this clonotype: Given a much more abundant clone one base away, this may be a read error. Without the conserved terminal phenylalanine or tryptophan, this CDR3 likely stems from a read error. This chain uses TRBV29-1 with TRBJ1-1, with D possibly matching TRBD1 (6 bases). Per germline, CDR1 SQVTM and CDR2 ANQGSEA. V lost 8 bases and J lost 7, with 20 bases in between. CDR3 size: 13 residues. CDR3 sequence reads: CSTMGAAKFEAFS. CDR3 sequence (DNA): TGCAGCACAATGGGGGCGGCAAAATTTGAAGCTTTCTCT.

This clonotype has at least ten counts. This rearrangement joins TRBV7-9 to TRBJ1-1; possibly TRBD1 for D (5 bases). V was pared by 2 bases and J by 0 bases, with 7 bases between. This CDR3 contains 14 residues. Germline V gives CDR1 SEHNR, CDR2 FQNEAQ (reference sequence). Written as DNA, the CDR3 is TGTGCCAGCAGCTTAAGGGGCTTGAACACTGAAGCTTTCTTT. Its translation: CASSLRGLNTEAFF. The full variable domain, with the rest looked up from reference TRBV7-9 and TRBJ1-1, is DTGVSQNPRHKITKRGQNVTFRCDPISEHNRLYWYRQTLGQGPEFLTYFQNEAQLEKSRLLSDRFSAERPKGSFSTLEIQRTEQGDSAMYLCASSLRGLNTEAFFGQGTRLTVV.

This clonotype is a singleton in its sample. This sequence may be a read error, since a much larger clone differs from it by one base. The chain couples TRBV7-9 to TRBJ1-4; D ambiguous. V dropped 7 bases and J dropped 7 bases, with 7 bases sitting between them. CDR3 length equals 11 residues. Per the germline V gene, CDR1 is SEHNR and CDR2 is FQNEAQ (reference sequence). CDR3 protein: CASTHPEKLFF. The CDR3 DNA is TGTGCCAGCACCCACCCTGAAAAACTGTTTTTT.

By share, this clonotype ranks as medium-sized. V usage is TRBV10-3 and J usage is TRBJ1-1, with 8 positions matching TRBD1. Germline V gene sequence: CDR1 ENHRY, CDR2 SYGVKD. The CDR3 is 14 residues long. Germline trimming cut 2 bases from V and 7 bases from J; bases unmatched to any gene: 6. CDR3 sequence: CAISEGQGFGEAFF. CDR3 DNA: TGTGCCATCAGTGAGGGACAGGGATTTGGTGAAGCTTTCTTT.

Ten or more counts support this clonotype. This chain joins TRBV12-3 or TRBV12-4 and TRBJ2-2; 12 bases are shared with TRBD2. This CDR3 contains 15 residues. The V and J ends lost 4 bases and 4 bases, in that order; junction bases with no gene match: 1. CDR3 sequence: CASSSGLAGTGELFF. CDR3 bases: TGTGCCAGCAGTTCGGGACTAGCGGGCACCGGGGAGCTGTTTTTT.

This clonotype was seen repeatedly, ten times or more. V and J are TRBV20-1 and TRBJ1-5; D unresolved. Per germline, CDR1 DFQATT and CDR2 SNEGSKA (reference sequence). The V end was cut by 3 bases, the J end by 7 bases, with 13 bases between. There are 13 residues in the CDR3. The CDR3 spells CSASRQFGQPQHF. CDR3 nucleotides: TGCAGTGCTAGTAGACAATTCGGCCAGCCCCAGCATTTT.

This clonotype was counted only a few times. The CDR3 reads CASSPTDRVSEQYF. The CDR3, as DNA: TGTGCCAGCAGCCCCACGGACAGGGTGAGTGAGCAGTACTTC. The V and J genes are TRBV28 and TRBJ2-7; 8 positions agree with TRBD1. Trimming took 6 bases from V and 7 from J; bases not matched to a gene: 11. The length of the CDR3 is 14 residues. The V gene's germline CDR1 is MDHEN and CDR2 SYDVKM.

The rearrangement uses TRBV3-1 and TRBJ2-7; 7 bases map to TRBD1. V lost 4 bases to trimming and J lost 3 bases; unmatched junction nucleotides: 6. The CDR3 is 14 amino acids. Per the germline V gene, CDR1 is LGHDT and CDR2 is YNNKEL (reference sequence). DNA of the CDR3: TGTGCCAGCAGCCTAGACAGGGCATACTACGAGCAGTACTTC. The encoded protein is CASSLDRAYYEQYF.

This clonotype was seen only a few times. The rearrangement joins TRBV7-8 to TRBJ2-6; 8 nucleotides match TRBD1. Germline CDR1 is SGHVS and CDR2 is FQNEAQ. Losses at the gene ends were 5 bases for V and 2 bases for J; bases not matched to a gene: 8. The CDR3 sequence is 17 residues long. This CDR3 reads CASSPGTGKTGANVLTF. The DNA of the CDR3 is TGTGCCAGCAGCCCCGGGACAGGCAAGACTGGGGCCAACGTCCTGACTTTC. The whole variable domain, remainder taken from reference TRBV7-8 and TRBJ2-6, is GAGVSQSPRYKVAKRGQDVALRCDPISGHVSLFWYQQALGQGPEFLTYFQNEAQLDKSGLPSDRFFAERPEGSVSTLKIQRTQQEDSAVYLCASSPGTGKTGANVLTFGAGSRLTVL.

The genes are TRBV11-3 and TRBJ1-5; no clear D gene. Trimming stripped 7 bases from V and 0 bases from J, with 4 bases between. This CDR3 has 12 amino acids. CDR1 is SGHNT and CDR2 is YENEEA in the germline V gene. The CDR3 region is CASTDSNQPQHF. The CDR3 DNA reads as TGTGCCAGCACCGATAGCAATCAGCCCCAGCATTTT.

This clonotype was counted ten times or more. V usage is TRBV6-2 or TRBV6-3 and J usage is TRBJ2-3; 9 bases fit TRBD2. The V gene end was trimmed by 4 bases and the J gene end by 0 bases; junction bases not matched to a gene: 8. CDR1 and CDR2 from the germline V gene are MNHEY and SVGEGT. The CDR3 length is 17 residues. CDR3 in DNA: TGTGCCAGCAGTTTTGCAGCGGGAGGAAAGAGCACAGATACGCAGTATTTT. This gives the protein CASSFAAGGKSTDTQYF.

Relative to its sample, this clonotype is medium-sized. The rearrangement joins TRBV18 to TRBJ2-5; D unclear. The V gene lost 1 base and the J gene lost 4 bases, with 13 bases spanning the gap. The CDR3 extends over 15 amino acids. Germline CDR1 and CDR2: KGHSH and LQKENI. The CDR3 DNA follows: TGTGCCAGCTCACCACTACAATCTGTTGGAGAGACCCAGTACTTC. Translation: CASSPLQSVGETQYF.

This clonotype is labeled medium-sized. The V call is TRBV20-1, the J call TRBJ2-7, with TRBD2 matching 7 bases. V lost 2 bases and J lost 4; bases outside the gene matches: 2. The V gene's germline CDR1 is DFQATT and CDR2 SNEGSKA (reference sequence). The CDR3 runs 12 residues. This CDR3 is CSARLAEYEQYF. CDR3 DNA sequence: TGCAGTGCTAGACTAGCGGAGTACGAGCAGTACTTC.